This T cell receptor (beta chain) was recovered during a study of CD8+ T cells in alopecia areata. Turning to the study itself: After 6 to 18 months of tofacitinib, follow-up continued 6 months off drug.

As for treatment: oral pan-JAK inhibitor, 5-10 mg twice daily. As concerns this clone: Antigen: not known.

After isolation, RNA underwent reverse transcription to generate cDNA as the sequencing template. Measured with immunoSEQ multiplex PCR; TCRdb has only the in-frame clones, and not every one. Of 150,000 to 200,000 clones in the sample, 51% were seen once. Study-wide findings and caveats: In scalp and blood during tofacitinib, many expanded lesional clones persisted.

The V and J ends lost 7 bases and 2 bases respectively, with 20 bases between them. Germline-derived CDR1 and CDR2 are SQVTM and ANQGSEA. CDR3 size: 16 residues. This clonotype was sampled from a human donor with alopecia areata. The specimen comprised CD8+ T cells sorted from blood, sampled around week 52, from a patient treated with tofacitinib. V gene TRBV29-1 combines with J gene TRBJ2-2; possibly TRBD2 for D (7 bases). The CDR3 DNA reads TGCAGCGCCTGGGCGGGGGCGACACCAAACACCGGGGAGCTGTTTTTT. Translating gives CSAWAGATPNTGELFF.